The entry below gives a single T cell receptor beta chain sequence along with its context. Its target is not known. The data belong to a study of T cell responses to AZD1222 COVID-19 vaccine. Study conclusions and caveats: Samples come after the peak T cell response, not at day 14.

The table came from immunoSEQ multiplex PCR; TCRdb's copy has only in-frame clones and leaves some out. The repertoire holds fewer than 130,000 clones, more than 85% seen once, with 1% to 1.5% in the top ten. Trimming took 3 bases from V and 8 from J, leaving 19 bases between them. The CDR3 has 16 residues. J is TRBJ1-4 and V is TRBV6-7; weak D call: TRBD1 (6 bases). TRBV6-7 is an open reading frame, and its role is uncertain. The source was peripheral blood, collected on day 0 of AZD1222 vaccination. This TCR derives from an adult in good health. The CDR3 nucleotides are TGTGCCAGCAGTTATCCTCATACAGGGAGCCGCGAAAAACTGTTTTTT. It is translated as CASSYPHTGSREKLFF.